The T cell receptor beta chain under discussion was sequenced for a study of blood T cell repertoires in COVID-19. With regard to this clone: This specimen includes other DNA sequences encoding the same CDR3.

The CDR3 length is 15 residues. V was trimmed by 0 bases and J by 0 bases, leaving 6 bases between them. Germline CDR1 MNHEY, CDR2 SMNVEV (reference sequence). Authors' data handling: Nucleated cell number was recorded as an estimate derived from reference gene primer amplification. The protocol was immunoSEQ multiplex PCR, while the TCRdb copy is restricted to in-frame clones and leaves out a portion. The DNA was the basis for D and trimming; V, J and clone size are from that table. The sample lists fewer than 350,000 clones; more than 75% were seen once. The TCR comes from a woman aged 30 to 39 who had recovered from COVID-19. The chain has TRBV27 and TRBJ1-5; D is uncertain. Sequencing was done on a sample of peripheral blood. CDR3 DNA: TGTGCCAGCAGTTTATCGGGAGGTAGCAATCAGCCCCAGCATTTT. It translates to CASSLSGGSNQPQHF.